The clone carrying this T cell receptor (beta chain) was found a few times. No antigen is known for it. Since all of the isolated RNA was reverse transcribed, expressed TCRB transcripts were what got sequenced. The table came from immunoSEQ multiplex PCR; TCRdb's copy has only in-frame clones and leaves some out. The data contain roughly 220,000 clones, 16% of them singletons. This sample is part of a study of beta chain features in type 1 diabetes. Findings of the study overall: The study found moderately but significantly shorter TCRB CDR3s in all four CD4+ subsets of Type 1 diabetes patients.

The germline gives CDR1 SGHAT, CDR2 FQNNGV. Trimming cost V 1 base and J 1 base, with 11 bases left between them. CDR3 size: 16 residues. Sequenced sample: naive CD4+ T cells from blood. This chain joins TRBV11-2 and TRBJ1-3, with D possibly matching TRBD1 (5 bases). The TCR comes from a man younger than 45 with type 1 diabetes. The CDR3 protein is CASSLVQGPSGNTIYF. The CDR3 nucleotides read TGTGCCAGCAGCTTAGTTCAGGGACCATCTGGAAACACCATATATTTT.